This T cell receptor beta chain derives from a study of a mutant IDH1 vaccine in newly diagnosed glioma. The study's findings and limits: Variations in leading peripheral T cell clonotypes appeared to have no connection with pseudoprogression.

Turning to this clone: No antigen is known for it.

Per germline, CDR1 SQVTM and CDR2 ANQGSEA. V shed 6 bases, J shed 5 bases, and the junction held 13 bases outside the gene matches. This CDR3 contains 15 residues. The data were produced by immunoSEQ multiplex PCR, yet TCRdb's version contains in-frame clones alone and is incomplete. Here the sample spans about 38,000 clones, roughly 79% being singletons. Time point meaning: week 23, last vaccination. Vaccine doses each comprised 300 ug of mutant IDH1 20-mer peptide, with topical imiquimod. Sequencing used PBMCs, obtained from a glioma patient whose treatment included an IDH1 peptide vaccine. The V and J genes are TRBV29-1 and TRBJ1-2; 9 bases match TRBD1. The sequence came from a man aged 40-50 years with glioma. The CDR3 nucleotides are TGCAGCGTCCCCGGGACAGGGTCTAGGACTTATGGCTACACCTTC. Amino acid sequence: CSVPGTGSRTYGYTF.